Each of the 12 T cell receptor beta chains below was sequenced from the same sample in a study of CD8+ T cells in alopecia areata. Treatment meaning: oral pan-JAK inhibitor, 5-10 mg twice daily. The authors extracted RNA and reverse transcribed it into cDNA as the sequencing template. TCRdb keeps only in-frame clones here, not all; method: immunoSEQ multiplex PCR. The sample yields 150,000 to 200,000 clones, roughly 60% seen once. The sample was CD4+ T cells sorted from blood, taken at week 49, from a patient treated with tofacitinib. The receptors shown here come from a human donor with alopecia areata.

The V call is TRBV2, the J call TRBJ1-2; D is ambiguous. V shed 7 bases and J shed 3 bases, with 12 bases lying between them. The CDR3 covers 13 residues. CDR1 and CDR2 (germline): SNHLY, FYNNEI. Written as DNA, the CDR3 is TGTGCCAGCAATACCGAGGCAGACTATGGCTACACCTTC. Translated: CASNTEADYGYTF.

J is TRBJ2-1 and V is TRBV30; the match to TRBD1 covers 7 bases. The CDR3 is 15 residues long. V trimming: 0 bases; J trimming: 2 bases; junction bases outside the gene matches: 4. Germline V CDR1 and CDR2: GTSNPN, SVGIG (reference sequence). Written as DNA, the CDR3 is TGTGCCTGGAGTGTACCGACAGGGACCTACAATGAGCAGTTCTTC. This translates into CAWSVPTGTYNEQFF. Looking up the rest from reference TRBV30 and TRBJ2-1 gives the full variable domain: SQTIHQWPATLVQPVGSPLSLECTVEGTSNPNLYWYRQAAGRGLQLLFYSVGIGQISSEVPQNLSASRPQDRQFILSSKKLLLSDSGFYLCAWSVPTGTYNEQFFGPGTRLTVL.

The V and J genes are TRBV7-9 and TRBJ2-1, with D possibly TRBD2 on 6 matching bases. Trimming left V 5 bases short and J 13 bases short, with 15 bases between. Germline V CDR1 and CDR2: SEHNR, FQNEAQ (reference sequence). The CDR3 has 12 amino acids. CDR3 sequence reads: CASSPGGASQFF. CDR3 nucleotide sequence: TGTGCCAGCAGCCCGGGCGGGGCCTCTCAGTTCTTC.

The rearrangement links TRBV5-1 to TRBJ1-1; perhaps TRBD1 as D (5 bases). Germline V gene data show CDR1 as SGHRS and CDR2 as YFSETQ. V was trimmed by 4 bases and J by 5 bases, leaving 15 bases between them. The CDR3 spans 14 residues. CDR3 in DNA: TGCGCCAGCAGCACCCAAGGGGAGTGGACTGAAGCTTTCTTT. Translating it yields CASSTQGEWTEAFF.

The chain employs TRBV30 and TRBJ2-2; D is possibly TRBD1 (5 bases). V lost 1 base and J 7 bases, leaving 7 bases between the germline ends. The germline CDR1 and CDR2 sequences are GTSNPN and SVGIG (reference sequence). The CDR3 extends over 12 amino acids. CDR3 protein: CAWSGQGGELFF. CDR3 nucleotide sequence: TGTGCCTGGAGTGGGCAGGGCGGGGAGCTGTTTTTT.

Only a few counts were recorded for this clone. The rearrangement links TRBV5-1 to TRBJ2-5, with D possibly matching TRBD2 (5 bases). The length of the CDR3 is 15 residues. Germline V gene lookup returns CDR1 SGHRS and CDR2 YFSETQ. The V and J ends lost 7 bases and 0 bases respectively, with 16 bases between them. Written as DNA, the CDR3 is TGCGCCAGCTACGGAGGCCTAACCCACCAAGAGACCCAGTACTTC. Protein: CASYGGLTHQETQYF.

The chain has TRBV29-1 and TRBJ2-2; no clear D. Per germline, CDR1 SQVTM and CDR2 ANQGSEA. Trimming left V 2 bases short and J 4 bases short, with 5 bases between. The CDR3 is 12 amino acids. CDR3 residues: CSVELGTGELFF. The CDR3 DNA is TGCAGCGTTGAATTAGGCACCGGGGAGCTGTTTTTT.

V is TRBV6-1 and J is TRBJ2-3; D perhaps matches TRBD2 (6 bases). CDR3 length equals 15 residues. The ends were cut back, 4 bases at V and 7 bases at J, with 18 bases in the middle. The germline V gene has CDR1 MNHNS and CDR2 SASEGT. CDR3 bases: TGTGCCAGCAGTGGACAAGGAGCGGGTCAGAATACGCAGTATTTT. This translates into CASSGQGAGQNTQYF.

The chain links TRBV29-1 to TRBJ2-7; TRBD1 agrees at 7 bases. The CDR3 totals 12 residues. The germline CDR1 and CDR2 sequences are SQVTM and ANQGSEA. The ends lost 6 bases at V and 3 bases at J; junction bases unmatched: 5. CDR3 DNA: TGCAGCGTCCTGACAGGGATCTACGAGCAGTACTTC. It yields the protein CSVLTGIYEQYF.

V and J are TRBV5-6 and TRBJ1-2, with 8 positions matching TRBD1. Germline V gene sequence: CDR1 SGHDT, CDR2 YYEEEE. Trimming cost V 4 bases and J 8 bases; bases outside gene matches: 4. This CDR3 has 12 residues. Written as DNA, the CDR3 is TGTGCCAGCAGCACAGACAGGGGCGGCTACACCTTC. It translates to CASSTDRGGYTF.

V and J are TRBV15 and TRBJ1-2; 10 bases line up with TRBD1. Germline CDR1 is LNHNV and CDR2 is YYDKDF (reference sequence). Unmatched junction bases numbered 1, after V lost 4 bases and J lost 2 bases. The CDR3 length is 14 residues. In DNA form, the CDR3 reads TGTGCCACCAGCAAGACAGGGGGCAACTATGGCTACACCTTC. This translates into CATSKTGGNYGYTF.

This rearrangement joins TRBV27 to TRBJ2-3; the D gene is possibly TRBD1 (6 bases). The CDR3 loop spans 16 amino acids. Germline assignment: CDR1 MNHEY and CDR2 SMNVEV (reference sequence). V shed 5 bases and J shed 3 bases, with 18 bases lying between them. The CDR3 coding sequence is TGTGCCAGCAGTGCACCACAGGGTATCGGTACAGATACGCAGTATTTT. Amino acid sequence: CASSAPQGIGTDTQYF.